The next 7 T cell receptor beta chains were all read from a single sample in a study of post-analysis software for immune sequencing data. Study outcomes and limitations: TRBV segments more frequent in patients than in controls numbered a few and included TRBV5-6, TRBV5-1 and TRBV20-1.

Their target antigens are unknown. Libraries were made from TCR beta cDNA, and they carried unique molecular identifiers. TCRdb re-called the PCR reads through MiXCR, storing one row per CDR3 protein. The top ten hold more than 0.55% of the sample, which has roughly 700,000 distinct CDR3 sequences, about 27% seen once. The specimen sequenced was blood. These TCRs come from a girl aged 10 to 17 with multiple sclerosis.

This clonotype turned up a few times. The V gene is TRBV20-1, the J gene TRBJ2-7; 8 bases line up with TRBD2. Germline CDR1 DFQATT, CDR2 SNEGSKA (reference sequence). CDR3 length equals 13 residues. With V trimmed by 6 bases and J by 1 base, 5 bases remained unmatched. The CDR3 region has the DNA TGCAGTGCCCGAGCGGGGGCTTCCTACGAGCAGTACTTC. Translating gives CSARAGASYEQYF.

Concerning this clonotype itself: At one end, the junction sequence differs from germline, possibly due to a read error. The chain employs TRBV5-1 and TRBJ1-2; no firm D call. The CDR3 spans 11 residues. Germline CDR1 reads SGHRS; CDR2 reads YFSETQ. For the CDR3, the DNA is TGCGCCAGCAAGGAAAACTATGGCTGCACCTTC. Its translation: CASKENYGCTF.

The chain combines TRBV7-3 with TRBJ1-1, with D tentatively TRBD1 (5 bases). Germline CDR1 reads SGHTA; CDR2 reads FQGTGA. The length of the CDR3 is 13 residues. V lost 6 bases and J 5 bases, leaving 13 bases between the germline ends. Here the CDR3 reads CASSPGPHTEAFF. Here the CDR3 DNA reads TGTGCCAGCAGTCCGGGGCCCCATACTGAAGCTTTCTTT.

The rearrangement uses TRBV5-5 and TRBJ1-5; D call uncertain. The CDR3 has 14 amino acids. With 1 base removed from V and 0 bases from J, the gap between germline ends came to 5 bases. The germline CDR1 and CDR2 sequences are SGHKS and YYEKEE (reference sequence). The CDR3 spells CASSLLHSNQPQHF. The CDR3 DNA reads as TGTGCCAGCAGCTTGCTCCATAGCAATCAGCCCCAGCATTTT.

This chain links TRBV20-1 with TRBJ2-5; possible D gene TRBD2, 6 bases. V was clipped by 5 bases and J by 11 bases, with 12 bases between them. The CDR3 is 10 amino acids. Germline V gene sequence: CDR1 DFQATT, CDR2 SNEGSKA (reference sequence). The CDR3 DNA reads TGCAGTGCTGGGACTCAAGAGCAGTACTTC. Translated, it gives CSAGTQEQYF.

This chain's CDR3 is CASSFSGPRSYEQYF. Here the CDR3 DNA reads TGTGCCAGCAGTTTTTCGGGACCGCGGTCCTACGAGCAGTACTTC. The rearrangement joins TRBV28 to TRBJ2-7, with D possibly being TRBD1 or TRBD2 (5 bases each). The CDR3 has 15 amino acids. The germline V gene encodes CDR1 MDHEN and CDR2 SYDVKM. V was shortened by 3 bases and J by 1 base, with 13 bases between the two germline ends.

This clonotype was seen a single time. The V gene is TRBV6-5, the J gene TRBJ1-6; possibly TRBD1 for D (6 bases). Germline V gene data show CDR1 as MNHEY and CDR2 as SVGAGI. The ends were cut back, 4 bases at V and 6 bases at J, with 16 bases in the middle. This CDR3 contains 16 residues. CDR3 amino acids: CASSSRRGGRNSPLHF. The CDR3 DNA sequence: TGTGCCAGCAGTTCGCGAAGGGGGGGGCGTAATTCACCCCTCCACTTT.